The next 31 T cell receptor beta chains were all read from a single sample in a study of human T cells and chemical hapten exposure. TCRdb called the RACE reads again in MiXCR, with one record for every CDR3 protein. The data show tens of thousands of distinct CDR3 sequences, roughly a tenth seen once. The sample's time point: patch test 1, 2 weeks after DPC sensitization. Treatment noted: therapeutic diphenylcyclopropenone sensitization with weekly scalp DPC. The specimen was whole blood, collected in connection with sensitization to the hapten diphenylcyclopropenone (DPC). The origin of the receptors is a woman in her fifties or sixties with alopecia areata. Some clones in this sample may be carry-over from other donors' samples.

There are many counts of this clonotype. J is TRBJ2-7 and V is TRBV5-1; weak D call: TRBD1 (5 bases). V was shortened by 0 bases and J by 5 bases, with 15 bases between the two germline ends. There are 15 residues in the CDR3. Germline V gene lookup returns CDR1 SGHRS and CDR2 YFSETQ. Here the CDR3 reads CASSLGTRASNEQYF. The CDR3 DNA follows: TGCGCCAGCAGCTTGGGGACCAGGGCGTCCAACGAGCAGTACTTC.

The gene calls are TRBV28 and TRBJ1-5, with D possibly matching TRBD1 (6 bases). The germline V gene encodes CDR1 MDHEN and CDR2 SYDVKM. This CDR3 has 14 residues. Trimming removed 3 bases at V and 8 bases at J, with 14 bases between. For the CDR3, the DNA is TGTGCCAGCAGTTTGGGGGCCACCGTAGAGCCCCAGCATTTT. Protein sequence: CASSLGATVEPQHF.

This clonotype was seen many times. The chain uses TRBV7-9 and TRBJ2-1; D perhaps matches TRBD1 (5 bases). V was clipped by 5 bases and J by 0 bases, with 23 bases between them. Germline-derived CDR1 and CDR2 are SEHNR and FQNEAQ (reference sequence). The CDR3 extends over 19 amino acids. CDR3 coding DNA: TGTGCCAGCAGCCCACTAAGGGGCTTAAACGAAAGCTCCTACAATGAGCAGTTCTTC. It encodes CASSPLRGLNESSYNEQFF.

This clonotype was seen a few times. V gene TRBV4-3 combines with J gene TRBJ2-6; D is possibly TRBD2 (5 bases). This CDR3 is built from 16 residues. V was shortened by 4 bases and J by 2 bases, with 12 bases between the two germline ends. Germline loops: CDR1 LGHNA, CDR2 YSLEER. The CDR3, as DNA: TGCGCCAGCAGCCGAAATACCGGGGCTGGGGCCAACGTCCTGACTTTC. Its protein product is CASSRNTGAGANVLTF.

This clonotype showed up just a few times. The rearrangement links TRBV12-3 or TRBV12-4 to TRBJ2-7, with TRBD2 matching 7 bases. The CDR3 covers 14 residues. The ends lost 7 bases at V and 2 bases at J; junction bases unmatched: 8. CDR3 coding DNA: TGTGCCAGCACTTTTAGCGGGTTACCCTACGAGCAGTACTTC. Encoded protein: CASTFSGLPYEQYF.

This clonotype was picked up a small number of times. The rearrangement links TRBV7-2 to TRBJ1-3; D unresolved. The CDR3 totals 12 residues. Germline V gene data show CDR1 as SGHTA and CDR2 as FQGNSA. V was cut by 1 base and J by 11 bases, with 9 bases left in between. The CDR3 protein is CASSLDRAAIYF. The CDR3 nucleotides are TGTGCCAGCAGCTTAGACCGGGCCGCCATATATTTT.

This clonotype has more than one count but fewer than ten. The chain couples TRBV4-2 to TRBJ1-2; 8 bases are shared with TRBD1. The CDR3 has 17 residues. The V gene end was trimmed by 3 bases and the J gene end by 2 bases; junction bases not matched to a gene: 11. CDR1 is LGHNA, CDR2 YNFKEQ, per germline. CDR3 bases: TGTGCCAGCAGCCAGGTGGGGTCAGGGGGCGGGAACTATGGCTACACCTTC. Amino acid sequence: CASSQVGSGGGNYGYTF.

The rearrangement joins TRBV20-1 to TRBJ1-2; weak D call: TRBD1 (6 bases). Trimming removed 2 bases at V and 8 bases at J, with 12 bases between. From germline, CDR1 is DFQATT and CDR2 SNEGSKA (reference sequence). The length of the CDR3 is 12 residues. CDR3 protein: CSARKPGGGYTF. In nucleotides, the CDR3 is TGCAGTGCTAGAAAACCGGGGGGCGGCTACACCTTC.

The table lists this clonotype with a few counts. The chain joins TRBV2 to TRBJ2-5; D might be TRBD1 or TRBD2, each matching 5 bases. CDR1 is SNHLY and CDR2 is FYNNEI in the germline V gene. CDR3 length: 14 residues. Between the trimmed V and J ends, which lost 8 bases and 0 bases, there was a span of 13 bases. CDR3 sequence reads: CASPGTEYQETQYF. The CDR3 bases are TGTGCCAGCCCTGGGACGGAGTACCAAGAGACCCAGTACTTC.

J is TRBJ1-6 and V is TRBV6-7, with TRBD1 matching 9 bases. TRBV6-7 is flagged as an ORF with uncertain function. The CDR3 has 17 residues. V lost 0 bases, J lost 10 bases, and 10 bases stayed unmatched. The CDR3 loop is CASSYSFGTGIDSPLHF. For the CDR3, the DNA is TGTGCCAGCAGTTACTCCTTCGGGACAGGGATTGACTCACCCCTCCACTTT.

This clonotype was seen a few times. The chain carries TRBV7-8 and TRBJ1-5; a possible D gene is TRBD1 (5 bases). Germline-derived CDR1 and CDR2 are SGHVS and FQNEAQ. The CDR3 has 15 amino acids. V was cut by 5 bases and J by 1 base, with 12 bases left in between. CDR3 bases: TGTGCCAGCAGCCCTGAATGGGGGAGCAATCAGCCCCAGCATTTT. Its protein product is CASSPEWGSNQPQHF.

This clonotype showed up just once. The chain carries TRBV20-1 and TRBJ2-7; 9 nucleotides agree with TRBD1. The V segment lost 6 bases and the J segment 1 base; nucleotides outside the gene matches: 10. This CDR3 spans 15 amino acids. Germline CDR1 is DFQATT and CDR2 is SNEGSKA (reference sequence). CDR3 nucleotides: TGCAGTGCGGCACCTAGGGGGACAGGGTCCTACGAGCAGTACTTC. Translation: CSAAPRGTGSYEQYF.

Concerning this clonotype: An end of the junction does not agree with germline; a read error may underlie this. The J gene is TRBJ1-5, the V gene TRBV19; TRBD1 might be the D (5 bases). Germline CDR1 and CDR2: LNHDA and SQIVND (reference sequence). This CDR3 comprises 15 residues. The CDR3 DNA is TGTGCCAGAAGTATCTGGCAGGGCGGAATTCAGCCCCAGCATTTT. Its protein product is CARSIWQGGIQPQHF.

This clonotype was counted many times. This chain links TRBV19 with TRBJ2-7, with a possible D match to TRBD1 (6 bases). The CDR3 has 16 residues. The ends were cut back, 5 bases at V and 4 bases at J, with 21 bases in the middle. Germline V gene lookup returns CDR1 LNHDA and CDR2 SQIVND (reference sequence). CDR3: CASSPDSDLNLYEQYF. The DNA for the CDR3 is TGTGCCAGTAGTCCGGACAGCGACCTTAATCTTTACGAGCAGTACTTC. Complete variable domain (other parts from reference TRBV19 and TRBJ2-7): DGGITQSPKYLFRKEGQNVTLSCEQNLNHDAMYWYRQDPGQGLRLIYYSQIVNDFQKGDIAEGYSVSREKKESFPLTVTSAQKNPTAFYLCASSPDSDLNLYEQYFGPGTRLTVT.

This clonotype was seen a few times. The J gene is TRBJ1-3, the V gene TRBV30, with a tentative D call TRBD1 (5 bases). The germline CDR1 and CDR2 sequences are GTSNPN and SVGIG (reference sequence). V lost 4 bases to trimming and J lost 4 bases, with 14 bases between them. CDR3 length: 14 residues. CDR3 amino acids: CAWNPGTAGNTIYF. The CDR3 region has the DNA TGTGCCTGGAACCCCGGGACCGCCGGAAACACCATATATTTT.

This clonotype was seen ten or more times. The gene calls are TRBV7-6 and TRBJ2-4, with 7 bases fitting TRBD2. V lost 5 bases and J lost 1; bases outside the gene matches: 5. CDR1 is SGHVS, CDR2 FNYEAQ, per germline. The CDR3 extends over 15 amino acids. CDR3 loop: CASSGGGGAKNIQYF. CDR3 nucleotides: TGTGCCAGCAGCGGTGGCGGGGGTGCCAAAAACATTCAGTACTTC. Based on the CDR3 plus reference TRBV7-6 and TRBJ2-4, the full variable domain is GAGVSQSPRYKVTKRGQDVALRCDPISGHVSLYWYRQALGQGPEFLTYFNYEAQQDKSGLPNDRFSAERPEGSISTLTIQRTEQRDSAMYRCASSGGGGAKNIQYFGAGTRLSVL.

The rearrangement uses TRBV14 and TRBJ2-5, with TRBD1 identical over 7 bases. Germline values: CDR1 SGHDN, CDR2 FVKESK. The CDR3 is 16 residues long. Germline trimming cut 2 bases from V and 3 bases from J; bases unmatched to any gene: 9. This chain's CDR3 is CASSQSGQSPKETQYF. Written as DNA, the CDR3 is TGTGCCAGCAGCCAATCGGGACAGAGTCCCAAAGAGACCCAGTACTTC.

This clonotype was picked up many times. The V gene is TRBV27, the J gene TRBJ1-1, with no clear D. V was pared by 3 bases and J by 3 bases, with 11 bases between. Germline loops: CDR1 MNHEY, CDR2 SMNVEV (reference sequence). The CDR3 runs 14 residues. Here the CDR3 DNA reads TGTGCCAGCAGTTTCTACCCCGGGGACACTGAAGCTTTCTTT. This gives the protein CASSFYPGDTEAFF.

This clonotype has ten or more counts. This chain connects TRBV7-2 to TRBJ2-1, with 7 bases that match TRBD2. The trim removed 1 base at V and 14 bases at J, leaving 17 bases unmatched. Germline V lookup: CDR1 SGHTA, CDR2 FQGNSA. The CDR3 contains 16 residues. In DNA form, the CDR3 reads TGTGCCAGCAGCTTAGGGGGAGGACTAGGTAAGGCCGTGGAGTTCTTC. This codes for CASSLGGGLGKAVEFF.

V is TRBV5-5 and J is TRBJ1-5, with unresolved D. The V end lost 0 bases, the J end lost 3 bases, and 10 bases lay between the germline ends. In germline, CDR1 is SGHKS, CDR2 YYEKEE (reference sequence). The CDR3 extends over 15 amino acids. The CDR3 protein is CASSLGLGANQPQHF. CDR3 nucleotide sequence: TGTGCCAGCAGCTTGGGACTGGGTGCCAATCAGCCCCAGCATTTT.

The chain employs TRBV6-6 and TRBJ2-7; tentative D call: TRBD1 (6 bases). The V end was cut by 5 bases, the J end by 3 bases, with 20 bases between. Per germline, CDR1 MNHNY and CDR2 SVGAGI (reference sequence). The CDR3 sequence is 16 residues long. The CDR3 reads CASSHFTGLGVYEQYF. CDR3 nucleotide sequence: TGTGCCAGCAGTCACTTTACAGGGTTGGGTGTCTACGAGCAGTACTTC.

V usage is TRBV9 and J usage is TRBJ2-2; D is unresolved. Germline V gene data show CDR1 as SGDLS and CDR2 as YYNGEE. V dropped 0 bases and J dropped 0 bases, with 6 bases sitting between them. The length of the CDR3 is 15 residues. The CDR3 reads CASSVEGSNTGELFF. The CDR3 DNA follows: TGTGCCAGCAGCGTAGAGGGATCGAACACCGGGGAGCTGTTTTTT.

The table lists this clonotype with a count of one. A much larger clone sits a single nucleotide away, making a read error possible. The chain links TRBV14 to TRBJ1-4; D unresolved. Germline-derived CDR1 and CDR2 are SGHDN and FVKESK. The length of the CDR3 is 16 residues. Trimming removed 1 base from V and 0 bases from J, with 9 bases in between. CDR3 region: CASSQAIGATNEKLFF. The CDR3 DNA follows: TGTGCCAGCAGCCAAGCGATAGGAGCAACTAATGAAAAACTGTTTTTT.

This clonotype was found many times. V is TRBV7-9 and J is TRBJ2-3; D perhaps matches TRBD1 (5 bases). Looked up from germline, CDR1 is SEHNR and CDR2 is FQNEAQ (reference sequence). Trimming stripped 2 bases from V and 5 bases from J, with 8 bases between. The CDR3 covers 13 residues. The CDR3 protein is CASSLTGEDTQYF. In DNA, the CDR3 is TGTGCCAGCAGCTTAACAGGAGAAGATACGCAGTATTTT. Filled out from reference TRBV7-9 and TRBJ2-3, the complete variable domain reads DTGVSQNPRHKITKRGQNVTFRCDPISEHNRLYWYRQTLGQGPEFLTYFQNEAQLEKSRLLSDRFSAERPKGSFSTLEIQRTEQGDSAMYLCASSLTGEDTQYFGPGTRLTVL.

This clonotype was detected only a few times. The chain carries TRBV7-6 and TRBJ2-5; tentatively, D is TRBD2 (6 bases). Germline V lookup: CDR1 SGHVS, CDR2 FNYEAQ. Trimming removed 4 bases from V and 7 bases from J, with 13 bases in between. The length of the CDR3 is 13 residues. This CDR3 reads CASSSSPLATQYF. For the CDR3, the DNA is TGTGCCAGCAGCTCATCCCCACTAGCGACCCAGTACTTC.

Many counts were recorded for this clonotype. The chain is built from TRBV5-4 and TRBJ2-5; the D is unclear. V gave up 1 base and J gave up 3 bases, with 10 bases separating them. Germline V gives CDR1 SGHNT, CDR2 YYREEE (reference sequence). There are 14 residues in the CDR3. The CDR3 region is CASSLKSGEETQYF. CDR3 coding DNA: TGTGCCAGCAGCTTGAAGAGTGGGGAAGAGACCCAGTACTTC. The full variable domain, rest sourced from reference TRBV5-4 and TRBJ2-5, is ETGVTQSPTHLIKTRGQQVTLRCSSQSGHNTVSWYQQALGQGPQFIFQYYREEENGRGNFPPRFSGLQFPNYSSELNVNALELDDSALYLCASSLKSGEETQYFGPGTRLLVL.

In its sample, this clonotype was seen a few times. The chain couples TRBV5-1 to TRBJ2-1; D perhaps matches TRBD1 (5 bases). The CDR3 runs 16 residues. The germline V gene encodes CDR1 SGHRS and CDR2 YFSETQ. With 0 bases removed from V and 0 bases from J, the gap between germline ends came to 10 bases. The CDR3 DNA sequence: TGCGCCAGCAGCTTGGCCCAGGGCAGCTCCTACAATGAGCAGTTCTTC. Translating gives CASSLAQGSSYNEQFF. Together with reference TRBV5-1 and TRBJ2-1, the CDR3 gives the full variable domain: KAGVTQTPRYLIKTRGQQVTLSCSPISGHRSVSWYQQTPGQGLQFLFEYFSETQRNKGNFPGRFSGRQFSNSRSEMNVSTLELGDSALYLCASSLAQGSSYNEQFFGPGTRLTVL.

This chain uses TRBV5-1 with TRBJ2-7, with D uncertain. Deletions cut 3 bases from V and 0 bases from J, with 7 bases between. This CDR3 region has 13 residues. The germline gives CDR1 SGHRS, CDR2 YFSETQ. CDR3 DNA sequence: TGCGCCAGCAGCTCGACCAACTCCTACGAGCAGTACTTC. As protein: CASSSTNSYEQYF.

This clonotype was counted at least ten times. The CDR3 spells CASSSHETQYF. For the CDR3, the DNA is TGTGCCAGCAGCTCCCATGAGACCCAGTACTTC. The V call is TRBV7-9, the J call TRBJ2-5; D is unresolved. The germline V and J ends were trimmed by 4 bases and 5 bases, with 5 bases remaining between them. The CDR3 is 11 amino acids. Germline V gene data show CDR1 as SEHNR and CDR2 as FQNEAQ (reference sequence).

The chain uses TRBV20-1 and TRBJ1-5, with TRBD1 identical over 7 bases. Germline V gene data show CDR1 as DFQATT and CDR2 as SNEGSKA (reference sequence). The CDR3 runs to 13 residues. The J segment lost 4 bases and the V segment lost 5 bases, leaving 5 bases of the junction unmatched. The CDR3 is CSARTGPNQPQHF. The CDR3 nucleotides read TGCAGTGCTCGGACAGGCCCAAATCAGCCCCAGCATTTT.

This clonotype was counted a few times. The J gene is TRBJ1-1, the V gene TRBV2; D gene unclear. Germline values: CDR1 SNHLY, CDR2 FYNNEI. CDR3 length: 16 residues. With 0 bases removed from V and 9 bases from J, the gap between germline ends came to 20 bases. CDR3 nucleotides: TGTGCCAGCAGTGAAGCGGGTGGATCCTCCGTAGGTCAAGCTTTCTTT. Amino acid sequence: CASSEAGGSSVGQAFF.